Below are 26 T cell receptor beta chains sequenced from a single sample in a study of blood T cells in healthy people across ages. Using a J-beta primer mix together with a sample-barcoded 5' primer, a second PCR was run for about 6 to 11 cycles. TCRdb ran MiXCR on the 5' RACE reads and lists one entry per CDR3 protein. Here the sample spans roughly 800,000 distinct CDR3 sequences, roughly 64% being singletons. Sequences were obtained from blood. The receptors derive from a man aged 30-40 years in good health.

The J gene is TRBJ2-7, the V gene TRBV11-2; 8 bases line up with TRBD2. Per germline, CDR1 SGHAT and CDR2 FQNNGV. This CDR3 has 15 amino acids. V dropped 6 bases and J dropped 3; count of bases not matched to a gene: 10. The CDR3 nucleotides are TGTGCCAGCAGAGGATCCTCGCGGGGGGTCTACGAGCAGTACTTC. Translating it yields CASRGSSRGVYEQYF.

The chain combines TRBV20-1 with TRBJ2-1, with a weak D call TRBD2 (6 bases). This CDR3 has 15 residues. CDR1 is DFQATT, CDR2 SNEGSKA, per germline (reference sequence). With 5 bases removed from V and 6 bases from J, the gap between germline ends came to 20 bases. CDR3 in DNA: TGCAGTGCTCCCCAAGCAGGACTAAGGAGCAATGAGCAGTTCTTC. The encoded protein is CSAPQAGLRSNEQFF.

This clonotype was seen ten or more times. The junction shows a germline mismatch at one end, possibly a read error. The V and J genes are TRBV5-1 and TRBJ1-2, with a possible D match to TRBD1 (6 bases). The germline CDR1 and CDR2 sequences are SGHRS and YFSETQ. The CDR3 has 15 residues. The CDR3 reads CASSLRTGANYGYTF. As DNA, the CDR3 is TGTGCCAGCAGCTTGCGGACGGGGGCGAACTATGGCTACACCTTC.

This chain links TRBV7-9 with TRBJ2-1; no definite D call. Germline V lookup: CDR1 SEHNR, CDR2 FQNEAQ (reference sequence). Trimming shortened V by 5 bases and J by 8 bases, and 13 bases separated the two germline ends. This CDR3 is 13 amino acids long. CDR3 protein: CASSPSFSYEQFF. In DNA, the CDR3 is TGTGCCAGCAGCCCCTCTTTCTCGTATGAGCAGTTCTTC.

The chain is built from TRBV12-3 or TRBV12-4 and TRBJ1-1; D unresolved. This CDR3 comprises 18 residues. Trimming pared 2 bases from V and 2 bases from J, leaving 21 bases between. The CDR3 loop reads CASSLSKIKRGSNTEAFF. The DNA of the CDR3 is TGTGCCAGCAGTTTATCTAAGATTAAACGCGGGTCTAACACTGAAGCTTTCTTT.

The rearrangement joins TRBV4-2 to TRBJ2-5; D gene unclear. Germline V gives CDR1 LGHNA, CDR2 YNFKEQ. Trimming cost V 0 bases and J 7 bases, with 18 bases left between them. The CDR3 covers 16 residues. CDR3 coding DNA: TGTGCCAGCAGCCAAGAAGCAACCCCCAACGGCGGGACCCAGTACTTC. Protein sequence: CASSQEATPNGGTQYF.

In regard to this clonotype: A read error may produce the germline difference seen at one junction end. The chain has TRBV28 and TRBJ2-6; D is possibly TRBD1 (5 bases). CDR3 length: 18 amino acids. Germline V gene sequence: CDR1 MDHEN, CDR2 SYDVKM. The CDR3 sequence is CASSRDSYIPSGASVLTF. The DNA for the CDR3 is TGTGCCAGCAGCAGAGACAGTTATATCCCCTCTGGGGCCAGCGTCCTGACTTTC.

The V call is TRBV29-1, the J call TRBJ1-5; D ambiguous. The CDR3 is made up of 13 amino acids. The V gene lost 4 bases and the J gene lost 4 bases, with 11 bases spanning the gap. The germline V gene encodes CDR1 SQVTM and CDR2 ANQGSEA. The CDR3, as DNA: TGCAGCGTTGGGGAACAGCCTAATCAGCCCCAGCATTTT. Translation gives CSVGEQPNQPQHF. The variable domain in full, completed from reference TRBV29-1 and TRBJ1-5, reads SAVISQKPSRDICQRGTSLTIQCQVDSQVTMMFWYRQQPGQSLTLIATANQGSEATYESGFVIDKFPISRPNLTFSTLTVSNMSPEDSSIYLCSVGEQPNQPQHFGDGTRLSIL.

CDR3 amino acids: CASSLIGRGPFPDTQYF. For the CDR3, the DNA is TGTGCCAGCAGCTTAATTGGGCGGGGGCCCTTTCCAGATACGCAGTATTTT. The V gene is TRBV7-8, the J gene TRBJ2-3; D possibly corresponds to TRBD2 (7 bases). The length of the CDR3 is 17 residues. The V and J ends lost 2 bases and 4 bases respectively, with 19 bases between them. Germline V gene sequence: CDR1 SGHVS, CDR2 FQNEAQ.

The table lists this clonotype with a count of one. CDR3 residues: CASSQYAGEQYF. CDR3 nucleotides: TGTGCCAGCAGCCAATATGCAGGCGAGCAGTACTTC. The chain links TRBV4-2 to TRBJ2-4; D gene uncertain. Judging by the DNA end, TRBJ2-7 fits better; the J call may be wrong. Germline V gene sequence: CDR1 LGHNA, CDR2 YNFKEQ. The CDR3 extends over 12 amino acids.

This rearrangement joins TRBV18 to TRBJ2-1; D might be TRBD2 (5 bases). The V end lost 0 bases, the J end lost 4 bases, and 10 bases lay between the germline ends. Looked up from germline, CDR1 is KGHSH and CDR2 is LQKENI. CDR3 length: 15 residues. This CDR3 is CASSPPSLAYNEQFF. The CDR3 DNA reads TGTGCCAGCTCACCACCGTCCCTAGCATACAATGAGCAGTTCTTC.

The gene calls are TRBV28 and TRBJ2-1; 13 bases are a match to TRBD2. Germline CDR1 is MDHEN and CDR2 is SYDVKM. This CDR3 spans 16 amino acids. Trimming at V came to 2 bases and at J to 7 bases, leaving 5 bases not matched to a gene. The DNA of the CDR3 is TGTGCCAGCAGTTTAGGGGGACTAGCGGGGATAAATGAGCAGTTCTTC. Translated, it gives CASSLGGLAGINEQFF.

V usage is TRBV5-8 and J usage is TRBJ1-2; D is perhaps TRBD1 (6 bases). Germline V lookup: CDR1 SGHTS, CDR2 YDEGEE. The CDR3 contains 13 residues. Trimming stripped 5 bases from V and 4 bases from J, with 12 bases between. CDR3 sequence: CASRGETGYGYTF. CDR3 DNA: TGTGCCAGCAGGGGGGAGACAGGCTATGGCTACACCTTC.

The chain carries TRBV7-8 and TRBJ2-1; D perhaps matches TRBD1 (6 bases). V dropped 5 bases and J dropped 8 bases, with 22 bases sitting between them. CDR1 and CDR2 from the germline V gene are SGHVS and FQNEAQ. This CDR3 is built from 16 residues. CDR3 sequence: CASSPSGTTTSHEQFF. CDR3 DNA sequence: TGTGCCAGCAGCCCCTCCGGGACAACCACCTCCCATGAGCAGTTCTTC. Based on the CDR3 plus reference TRBV7-8 and TRBJ2-1, the full variable domain is GAGVSQSPRYKVAKRGQDVALRCDPISGHVSLFWYQQALGQGPEFLTYFQNEAQLDKSGLPSDRFFAERPEGSVSTLKIQRTQQEDSAVYLCASSPSGTTTSHEQFFGPGTRLTVL.

The CDR3 reads CSVGAGETEAFF. The CDR3 nucleotides read TGCAGCGTTGGGGCGGGGGAAACTGAAGCTTTCTTT. The chain carries TRBV29-1 and TRBJ1-1, with D possibly TRBD1 on 5 matching bases. Germline V gene sequence: CDR1 SQVTM, CDR2 ANQGSEA. CDR3 length: 12 amino acids. The V end lost 4 bases, the J end lost 5 bases, and 11 bases lay between the germline ends. Full variable domain (outside the CDR3, taken from reference TRBV29-1 and TRBJ1-1): SAVISQKPSRDICQRGTSLTIQCQVDSQVTMMFWYRQQPGQSLTLIATANQGSEATYESGFVIDKFPISRPNLTFSTLTVSNMSPEDSSIYLCSVGAGETEAFFGQGTRLTVV.

This clonotype was seen a few times. The V gene is TRBV15, the J gene TRBJ1-2; a weak D match, TRBD1 (5 bases). V lost 5 bases to trimming and J lost 2 bases, with 12 bases between them. This CDR3 comprises 14 residues. Germline V gene sequence: CDR1 LNHNV, CDR2 YYDKDF (reference sequence). The CDR3, as DNA: TGTGCCACCAGCCGACCGGGGCTAAACTATGGCTACACCTTC. It translates to CATSRPGLNYGYTF.

CDR3 region: CASSEGALRSGANVLTF. The CDR3 DNA reads as TGCGCCAGCAGCGAGGGGGCGCTAAGATCTGGGGCCAACGTCCTGACTTTC. The chain is built from TRBV5-1 and TRBJ2-6, with TRBD1 identical over 7 bases. The CDR3 has 17 amino acids. Trimming removed 4 bases from V and 1 base from J; junction bases left unmatched: 8. The germline gives CDR1 SGHRS, CDR2 YFSETQ.

This clonotype was recorded only once. The chain combines TRBV4-2 with TRBJ2-3; D is unresolved. V was pared by 4 bases and J by 6 bases, with 17 bases between. The CDR3 extends over 15 amino acids. CDR1 and CDR2 (germline): LGHNA, YNFKEQ. CDR3 sequence reads: CASSRSPFRADTQYF. The CDR3 DNA reads as TGTGCCAGCAGCCGCAGCCCCTTCAGAGCCGATACGCAGTATTTT.

V gene TRBV29-1 combines with J gene TRBJ2-1, with TRBD2 matching 13 bases. The CDR3 loop spans 14 amino acids. With V trimmed by 7 bases and J by 6 bases, 6 bases remained unmatched. The V gene's germline CDR1 is SQVTM and CDR2 ANQGSEA. CDR3 amino acids: CSGGGLAGCNEQFF. CDR3 DNA: TGCAGCGGGGGGGGACTAGCGGGGTGCAATGAGCAGTTCTTC.

In its sample, this clonotype was seen once. V gene TRBV11-2 combines with J gene TRBJ2-5; no clear D. Trimming removed 4 bases from V and 5 bases from J, with 14 bases in between. Germline assignment: CDR1 SGHAT and CDR2 FQNNGV. The CDR3 length is 14 residues. CDR3 nucleotides: TGTGCCAGCAGCTCCATCCGGCGTGTGGAGACCCAGTACTTC. Translation: CASSSIRRVETQYF.

The chain is built from TRBV7-2 and TRBJ2-2; D is unresolved. The CDR3 loop spans 13 amino acids. Trimming pared 6 bases from V and 6 bases from J, leaving 11 bases between. The germline V gene has CDR1 SGHTA and CDR2 FQGNSA. In DNA form, the CDR3 reads TGTGCCAGCAGAAGACCCGGACCCGGGGAGCTGTTTTTT. Its translation: CASRRPGPGELFF.

The V call is TRBV27, the J call TRBJ2-1, with a weak D call TRBD2 (5 bases). This CDR3 comprises 15 residues. Germline V lookup: CDR1 MNHEY, CDR2 SMNVEV (reference sequence). Trimming shortened V by 2 bases and J by 4 bases, and 12 bases separated the two germline ends. CDR3 nucleotides: TGTGCCAGCAGTTTAGCCGCGGGCAGATACAATGAGCAGTTCTTC. Translating gives CASSLAAGRYNEQFF.

The CDR3 sequence: CASSRVLGEQYF. The CDR3 region has the DNA TGTGCCAGCAGCAGGGTATTAGGCGAGCAGTACTTC. The gene calls are TRBV9 and TRBJ2-7, with D uncertain. Trimming stripped 4 bases from V and 6 bases from J, with 11 bases between. There are 12 residues in the CDR3. CDR1 is SGDLS, CDR2 YYNGEE, per germline.

This chain connects TRBV9 to TRBJ2-5, with a weak D call TRBD1 (7 bases). The J call may not be correct, given that the DNA end is closer to TRBJ2-7. The CDR3 is 14 amino acids. Germline V gene data show CDR1 as SGDLS and CDR2 as YYNGEE. CDR3 sequence: CASSVAQGGYEQYF. The DNA of the CDR3 is TGTGCCAGCAGCGTAGCCCAGGGGGGTTACGAGCAGTACTTC.

This chain's CDR3 is CSALNPRSGMDEQFF. The DNA of the CDR3 is TGCAGTGCTCTCAACCCCAGGTCAGGGATGGATGAGCAGTTCTTC. The chain recombines TRBV20-1 with TRBJ2-1, with a weak D call TRBD1 (5 bases). Germline V gene sequence: CDR1 DFQATT, CDR2 SNEGSKA (reference sequence). The germline V and J ends were trimmed by 5 bases and 8 bases, with 22 bases remaining between them. The CDR3 is 15 amino acids.

This clonotype was recorded at least ten times. The chain employs TRBV20-1 and TRBJ1-2; D remains ambiguous. Germline V gene lookup returns CDR1 DFQATT and CDR2 SNEGSKA (reference sequence). The CDR3 extends over 13 amino acids. V was trimmed by 3 bases and J by 5 bases, leaving 13 bases between them. Here the CDR3 reads CSARVGEVYGYTF. The CDR3 DNA is TGCAGTGCTAGGGTCGGGGAGGTGTATGGCTACACCTTC.